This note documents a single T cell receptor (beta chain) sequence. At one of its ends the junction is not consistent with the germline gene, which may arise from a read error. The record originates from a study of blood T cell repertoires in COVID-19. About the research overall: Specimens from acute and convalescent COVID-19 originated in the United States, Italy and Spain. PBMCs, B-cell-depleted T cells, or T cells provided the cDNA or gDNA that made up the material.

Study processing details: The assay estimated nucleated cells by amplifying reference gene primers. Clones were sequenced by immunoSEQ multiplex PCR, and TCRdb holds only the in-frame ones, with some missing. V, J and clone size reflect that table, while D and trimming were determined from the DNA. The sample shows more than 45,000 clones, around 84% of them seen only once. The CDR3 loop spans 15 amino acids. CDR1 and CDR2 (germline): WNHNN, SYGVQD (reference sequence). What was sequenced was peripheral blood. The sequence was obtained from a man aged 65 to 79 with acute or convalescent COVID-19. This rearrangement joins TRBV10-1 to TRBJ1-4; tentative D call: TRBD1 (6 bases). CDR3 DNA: TGCGCCAGCCGCCAGAGGACGGGACAAAATGGAAAACTGTTTTTT. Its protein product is CASRQRTGQNGKLFF.